A selection of T cell receptor beta chains follows, all from one sample in a study of identical twins' blood T cells. TCRdb reprocessed the 5' RACE reads via MiXCR and lists one record per CDR3 protein. This sample yields fewer than 450,000 distinct CDR3 sequences, of which 28% are seen a single time; 5.5% to 7% belongs to the top ten. The source material was PBMCs. The receptors derive from a woman aged 18 to 49 in good health. Both conserved end residues are part of each CDR3.

J,V,length,CDR3
TRBJ1-1,TRBV19,14,CASILTGGVTEAFF
TRBJ1-5,TRBV7-8,16,CASSLMAGDYNQPQHF
TRBJ1-5,TRBV7-2,15,CASSLPGQINQPQHF
TRBJ2-1,TRBV10-3,13,CATLGSGSPEQFF
TRBJ2-2,TRBV20-1,16,CSAIPFGRENTGELFF
TRBJ1-1,TRBV20-1,14,CSARTRTVNTEAFF
TRBJ1-2,TRBV29-1,15,CSVESGHALDYGYTF
TRBJ2-3,TRBV20-1,14,CSASGTGGIDTQYF
TRBJ2-7,TRBV6-5,14,CASSNGYKGYEQYF
TRBJ1-6,TRBV9,14,CASSVDPLQSPLHF
TRBJ2-1,TRBV3-1,13,CASSQDRVNEQFF
TRBJ1-5,TRBV9,14,CASSLGTLEKPQHF
TRBJ1-5,TRBV19,13,CASSRQGDQPQHF
TRBJ1-3,TRBV9,14,CASSVSPNGNTIYF
TRBJ2-1,TRBV29-1,13,CSVTKIAGSEQFF
TRBJ1-2,TRBV29-1,13,CSVLGQYNYGYTF
TRBJ2-5,TRBV20-1,11,CSARQQETQYF
TRBJ2-2,TRBV5-1,13,CASRLDVAGELFF
TRBJ2-2,TRBV10-1,18,CASSESGQGMRNTRELFF
TRBJ2-1,TRBV9,15,CASSIGLAGEREQFF
TRBJ2-7,TRBV6-6,14,CARPPRPISYEQYF
TRBJ2-2,TRBV11-2,14,CASSLPGPTGDLFF
TRBJ2-5,TRBV20-1,16,CSARETSDWVQETQYF
TRBJ1-1,TRBV5-1,15,CASSAMTAINTEAFF
TRBJ1-1,TRBV12-3/TRBV12-4,14,CASSLMAVNTEAFF
TRBJ2-3,TRBV10-1,14,CASSESRGTDTQYF
TRBJ1-2,TRBV5-1,13,CASSLGAFDGYTF
TRBJ1-2,TRBV19,13,CASSMKQGYGYTF
TRBJ2-3,TRBV20-1,14,CSARAWREPDTQYF
TRBJ1-1,TRBV19,14,CASSIVAPGTGAFF
TRBJ2-1,TRBV9,13,CASSVSQGDEQFF
TRBJ2-4,TRBV6-4,14,CASSELAGANIQYF
TRBJ2-2,TRBV9,16,CASSVTSGINTGELFF
TRBJ2-5,TRBV29-1,12,CSVMTGQEAQYF
TRBJ1-1,TRBV27,14,CASVHTGGRTEAFF
TRBJ2-3,TRBV20-1,14,CSAARRGGKDTQYF
TRBJ2-1,TRBV24-1,13,CATSDLRGNEQFF
TRBJ1-1,TRBV12-3/TRBV12-4,14,CASSFGGQNTEAFF